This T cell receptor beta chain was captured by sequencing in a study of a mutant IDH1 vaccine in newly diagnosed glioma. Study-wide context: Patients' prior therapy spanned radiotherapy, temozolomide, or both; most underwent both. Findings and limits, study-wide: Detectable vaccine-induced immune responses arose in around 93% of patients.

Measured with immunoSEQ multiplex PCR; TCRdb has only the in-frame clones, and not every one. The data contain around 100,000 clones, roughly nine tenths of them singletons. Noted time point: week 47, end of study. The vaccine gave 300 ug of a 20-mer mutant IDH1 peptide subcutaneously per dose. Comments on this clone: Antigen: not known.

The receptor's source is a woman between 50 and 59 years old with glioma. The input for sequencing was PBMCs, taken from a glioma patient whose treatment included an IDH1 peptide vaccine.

The CDR3 loop reads CASSLGKINQPQHF. The CDR3, as DNA: TGTGCCAGCTCCCTCGGCAAGATCAATCAGCCCCAGCATTTT. V usage is TRBV18 and J usage is TRBJ1-5; D not resolved. The CDR3 is 14 amino acids. The germline gives CDR1 KGHSH, CDR2 LQKENI. The V and J ends lost 6 bases and 3 bases respectively, with 12 bases between them.